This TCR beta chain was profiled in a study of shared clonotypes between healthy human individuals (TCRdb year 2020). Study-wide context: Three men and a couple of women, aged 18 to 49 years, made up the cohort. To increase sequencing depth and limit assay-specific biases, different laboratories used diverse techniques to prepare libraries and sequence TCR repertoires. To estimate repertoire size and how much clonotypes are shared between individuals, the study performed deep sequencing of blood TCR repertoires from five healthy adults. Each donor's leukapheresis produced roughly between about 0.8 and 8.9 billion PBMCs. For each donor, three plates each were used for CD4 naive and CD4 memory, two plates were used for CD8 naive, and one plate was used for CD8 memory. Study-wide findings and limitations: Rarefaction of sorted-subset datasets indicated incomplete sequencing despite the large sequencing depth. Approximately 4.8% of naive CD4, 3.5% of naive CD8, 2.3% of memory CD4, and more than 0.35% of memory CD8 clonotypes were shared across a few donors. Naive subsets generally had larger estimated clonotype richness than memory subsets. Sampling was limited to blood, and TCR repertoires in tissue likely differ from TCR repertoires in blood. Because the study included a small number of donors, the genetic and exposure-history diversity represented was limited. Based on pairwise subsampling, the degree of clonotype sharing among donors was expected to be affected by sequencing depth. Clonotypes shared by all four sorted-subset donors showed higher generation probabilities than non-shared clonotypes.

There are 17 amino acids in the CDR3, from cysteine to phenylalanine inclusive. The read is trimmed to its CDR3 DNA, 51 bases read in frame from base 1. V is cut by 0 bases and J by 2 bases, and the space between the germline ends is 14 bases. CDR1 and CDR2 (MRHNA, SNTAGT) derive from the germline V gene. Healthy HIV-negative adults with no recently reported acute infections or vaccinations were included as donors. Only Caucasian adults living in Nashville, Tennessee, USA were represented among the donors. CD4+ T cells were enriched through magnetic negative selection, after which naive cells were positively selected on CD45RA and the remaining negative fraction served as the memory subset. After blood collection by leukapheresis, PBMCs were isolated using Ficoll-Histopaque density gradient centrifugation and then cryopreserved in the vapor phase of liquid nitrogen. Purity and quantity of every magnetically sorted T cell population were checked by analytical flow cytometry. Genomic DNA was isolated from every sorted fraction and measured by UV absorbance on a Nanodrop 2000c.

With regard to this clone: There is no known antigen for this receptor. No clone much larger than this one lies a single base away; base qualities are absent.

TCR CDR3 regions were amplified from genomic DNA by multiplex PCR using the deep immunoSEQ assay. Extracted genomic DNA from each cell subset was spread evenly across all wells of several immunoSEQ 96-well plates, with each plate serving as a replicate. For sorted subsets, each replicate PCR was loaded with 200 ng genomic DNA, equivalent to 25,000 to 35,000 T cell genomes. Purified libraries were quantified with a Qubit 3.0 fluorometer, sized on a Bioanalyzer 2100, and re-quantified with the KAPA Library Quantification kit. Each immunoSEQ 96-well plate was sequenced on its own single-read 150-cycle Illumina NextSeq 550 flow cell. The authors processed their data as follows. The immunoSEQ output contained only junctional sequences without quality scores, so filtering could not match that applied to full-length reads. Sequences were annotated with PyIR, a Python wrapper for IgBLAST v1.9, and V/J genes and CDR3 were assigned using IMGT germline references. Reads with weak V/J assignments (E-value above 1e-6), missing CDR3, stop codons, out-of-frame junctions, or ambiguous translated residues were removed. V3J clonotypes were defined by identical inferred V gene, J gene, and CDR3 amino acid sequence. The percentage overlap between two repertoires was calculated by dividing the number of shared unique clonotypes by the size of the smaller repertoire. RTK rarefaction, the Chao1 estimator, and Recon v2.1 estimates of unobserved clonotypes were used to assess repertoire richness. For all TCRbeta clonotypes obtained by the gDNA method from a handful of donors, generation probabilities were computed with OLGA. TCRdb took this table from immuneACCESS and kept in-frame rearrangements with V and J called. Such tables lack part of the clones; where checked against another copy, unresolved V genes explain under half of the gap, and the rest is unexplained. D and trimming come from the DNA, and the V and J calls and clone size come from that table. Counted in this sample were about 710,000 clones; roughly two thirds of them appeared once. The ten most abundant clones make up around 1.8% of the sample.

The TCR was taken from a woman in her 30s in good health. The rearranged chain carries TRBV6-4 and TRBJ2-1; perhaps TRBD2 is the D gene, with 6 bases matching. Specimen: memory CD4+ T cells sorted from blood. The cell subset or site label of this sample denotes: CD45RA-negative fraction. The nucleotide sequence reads TGTGCCAGCAGTGACTCAAAGCCGGGAGTCACCTACAATGAGCAGTTCTTC. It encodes CASSDSKPGVTYNEQFF.